Below are 29 T cell receptor beta chains sequenced from a single sample in a study of molecular identifiers for immune sequencing clone quantification. TCRdb called the PCR reads again in MiXCR, with one record for every CDR3 protein. The repertoire has about half a million distinct CDR3 sequences, about 25% of them found once; the top ten carry over 0.6%. Specimen: naive CD8+ T cells from blood, with Jurkat cell RNA spiked in. Noted subset: FACS-sorted CD8+CD4-CCR7+CD45RA+ naive T cells. The receptors stem from a human donor in good health. Some libraries in this study had Jurkat cell RNA spiked in.

This clonotype was detected a few times. A single base separates this from a much larger clone, so it may be a read error. The genes are TRBV29-1 and TRBJ2-7; a possible D gene is TRBD2 (6 bases). The CDR3 spans 13 residues. With 1 base removed from V and 6 bases from J, the gap between germline ends came to 13 bases. Germline values: CDR1 SQVTM, CDR2 ANQGSEA. The CDR3 here is CSVEARGSGEQYF. DNA for the CDR3: TGCAGCGTTGAAGCTCGGGGTAGCGGCGAGCAGTACTTC.

The V call is TRBV4-3, the J call TRBJ2-3; TRBD2 matches 10 bases. Germline lookup yields CDR1 LGHNA and CDR2 YSLEER. V was pared by 5 bases and J by 5 bases, with 7 bases of the junction left unmatched. This CDR3 has 15 residues. The DNA of the CDR3 is TGCGCCAGCAGCAAAAGCGGGGGGGCCTTAGATACGCAGTATTTT. Translation gives CASSKSGGALDTQYF.

This clonotype was recorded a few times. The V and J genes are TRBV5-1 and TRBJ2-7, with D perhaps matching TRBD1 or TRBD2 (5 bases each). Germline values: CDR1 SGHRS, CDR2 YFSETQ. Trimming shortened V by 7 bases and J by 12 bases, and 17 bases separated the two germline ends. The CDR3 consists of 11 residues. Here the CDR3 reads CASGREGLLYF. In nucleotides, the CDR3 is TGCGCCAGCGGAAGAGAGGGGTTGTTGTACTTC.

This clonotype appeared once. This may arise from a read error, as a much more abundant clone is one base away. V and J are TRBV5-1 and TRBJ2-5, with D perhaps matching TRBD1 (6 bases). Trimming removed 4 bases from V and 5 bases from J, with 21 bases in between. Germline lookup yields CDR1 SGHRS and CDR2 YFSETQ. The CDR3 is made up of 16 amino acids. The CDR3 loop is CASSAIETGLGETQYF. Written as DNA, the CDR3 is TGCGCCAGCAGCGCCATCGAGACAGGTCTGGGGGAGACCCAGTACTTC.

This clonotype came up many times. The J gene is TRBJ1-5, the V gene TRBV4-1, with D possibly TRBD1 on 6 matching bases. CDR1 is MGHRA, CDR2 YSYEKL, per germline. Trimming pared 6 bases from V and 9 bases from J, leaving 15 bases between. The CDR3 has 13 residues. CDR3 residues: CASRPTGSGPQHF. The CDR3 coding sequence is TGCGCCAGCAGACCGACAGGTTCGGGGCCCCAGCATTTT.

This clonotype has more than one count but fewer than ten. The chain links TRBV5-1 to TRBJ2-7; 7 bases agree with TRBD2. V lost 0 bases to trimming and J lost 0 bases; unmatched junction nucleotides: 6. This CDR3 contains 16 residues. The germline V gene has CDR1 SGHRS and CDR2 YFSETQ. CDR3 residues: CASSLVGGGFSYEQYF. The CDR3, as DNA: TGCGCCAGCAGCTTGGTGGGCGGGGGTTTCTCCTACGAGCAGTACTTC.

This clonotype was found a few times. CDR3: CASSVGGLSLEQYF. DNA of the CDR3: TGTGCCAGCAGCGTAGGGGGACTCTCATTGGAGCAGTACTTC. The chain carries TRBV9 and TRBJ2-7; the D gene is possibly TRBD2 (6 bases). The germline V gene has CDR1 SGDLS and CDR2 YYNGEE. The CDR3 sequence is 14 residues long. The V gene lost 0 bases and the J gene lost 7 bases, with 14 bases spanning the gap.

A word on this clonotype: This clone may be a read error of a much larger clone one base away. The chain recombines TRBV7-9 with TRBJ2-3; weak D call: TRBD2 (6 bases). CDR1 is SEHNR, CDR2 FQNEAQ, per germline (reference sequence). The V end was cut by 5 bases, the J end by 4 bases, with 16 bases between. The CDR3 spans 15 residues. The CDR3 sequence: CASSPVGGFPDTQYF. The CDR3 DNA reads TGTGCCAGCAGCCCGGTGGGGGGTTTCCCAGATACGCAGTATTTT.

This clonotype occurred many times. The genes are TRBV6-5 and TRBJ2-3; TRBD2 aligns across 12 bases. The CDR3 has 15 residues. CDR1 and CDR2 from the germline V gene are MNHEY and SVGAGI. Germline trimming cut 6 bases from V and 4 bases from J; bases unmatched to any gene: 5. The CDR3 DNA reads TGTGCCAGCAGCCAACTAGCGGGGGGTTCAGATACGCAGTATTTT. This translates into CASSQLAGGSDTQYF.

This clonotype showed up just a few times. The chain couples TRBV27 to TRBJ1-5; the match to TRBD1 covers 9 bases. The J segment lost 0 bases and the V segment lost 8 bases, leaving 2 bases of the junction unmatched. Germline V gene lookup returns CDR1 MNHEY and CDR2 SMNVEV (reference sequence). The CDR3 consists of 14 residues. CDR3 DNA sequence: TGTGCCAGCGCACAGGGGGCTAGCAATCAGCCCCAGCATTTT. Translation: CASAQGASNQPQHF.

This rearrangement joins TRBV28 to TRBJ2-5; D may be TRBD1 or TRBD2 (6 bases each). CDR1 is MDHEN, CDR2 SYDVKM, per germline. V lost 6 bases, J lost 4 bases, and 21 bases lay in between. CDR3 length: 16 residues. CDR3 protein: CASRQWDRGRGETQYF. Here the CDR3 DNA reads TGTGCCAGCAGGCAATGGGATCGGGGGCGCGGAGAGACCCAGTACTTC. Full variable domain (missing parts from reference TRBV28 and TRBJ2-5): DVKVTQSSRYLVKRTGEKVFLECVQDMDHENMFWYRQDPGLGLRLIYFSYDVKMKEKGDIPEGYSVSREKKERFSLILESASTNQTSMYLCASRQWDRGRGETQYFGPGTRLLVL.

The chain joins TRBV7-2 to TRBJ2-1; 8 bases match TRBD2. Germline CDR1 and CDR2: SGHTA and FQGNSA. J lost 0 bases, V lost 1 base, and 14 bases had no gene match. CDR3 length: 20 residues. The CDR3 sequence: CASSLVPGVVAGGSYNEQFF. The CDR3 DNA follows: TGTGCCAGCAGCTTAGTCCCCGGGGTTGTGGCGGGGGGCTCCTACAATGAGCAGTTCTTC.

This clonotype has a handful of counts. The chain joins TRBV6-2 or TRBV6-3 to TRBJ1-1, with D possibly being TRBD1 (5 bases). Trimming cost V 2 bases and J 7 bases, with 8 bases left between them. This CDR3 region has 12 residues. Germline values: CDR1 MNHEY, CDR2 SVGEGT. This chain's CDR3 is CASSYEGFEAFF. The CDR3, as DNA: TGTGCCAGCAGTTACGAGGGGTTTGAAGCTTTCTTT.

The chain is built from TRBV27 and TRBJ2-2; D might be TRBD1 (6 bases). Germline CDR1 MNHEY, CDR2 SMNVEV (reference sequence). The CDR3 has 16 amino acids. The V gene lost 8 bases and the J gene lost 8 bases, with 24 bases spanning the gap. The CDR3 DNA follows: TGTGCCAGCGGTGGGGTCCTGGGAAGAGGGGGTGGGGAGCTGTTTTTT. Protein product: CASGGVLGRGGGELFF.

This clonotype was seen repeatedly, ten times or more. The rearrangement uses TRBV7-9 and TRBJ2-7, with 7 nucleotides matching TRBD1. After removal of 5 bases from V and 6 bases from J, the junction contained 7 bases not matched to a gene. Germline CDR1 reads SEHNR; CDR2 reads FQNEAQ (reference sequence). The CDR3 runs 13 residues. CDR3 DNA sequence: TGTGCCAGCAGCGCACCGGGACAGATCGAGCAGTACTTC. Translation: CASSAPGQIEQYF.

This clonotype was seen more than once but under ten times. V is TRBV12-3 or TRBV12-4 and J is TRBJ1-2, with 8 bases that match TRBD1. V lost 5 bases and J lost 8; bases outside the gene matches: 13. The CDR3 extends over 15 amino acids. CDR3 amino acids: CASSLRGQGARGYTF. CDR3 in DNA: TGTGCCAGCAGTCTCCGCGGGCAGGGGGCGCGAGGCTACACCTTC.

On this clonotype itself: One end of the junction varies from germline; a read error may be responsible. The genes are TRBV29-1 and TRBJ1-2; maybe TRBD1 (6 bases). The germline CDR1 and CDR2 sequences are SQVTM and ANQGSEA. CDR3 length: 13 residues. CDR3 protein: CSAGGDTSYYLSF. DNA for the CDR3: TGCAGCGCGGGTGGGGACACATCTTACTACCTCTCCTTC.

There are a few counts of this clonotype. The V and J genes are TRBV27 and TRBJ1-5, with 7 bases lining up with TRBD1. The V gene's germline CDR1 is MNHEY and CDR2 SMNVEV (reference sequence). After removal of 10 bases from V and 6 bases from J, the junction contained 15 bases not matched to a gene. The CDR3 contains 15 residues. The CDR3 loop reads CATGVAGTAIQPQHF. Here the CDR3 DNA reads TGTGCCACCGGTGTAGCCGGGACAGCAATTCAGCCCCAGCATTTT.

The rearrangement links TRBV7-9 to TRBJ1-5, with no clear D. CDR1 and CDR2 (germline): SEHNR, FQNEAQ (reference sequence). The CDR3 runs to 12 residues. The V and J ends lost 7 bases and 3 bases respectively, with 7 bases between them. For the CDR3, the DNA is TGTGCCAGCACCGACGACAATCAGCCCCAGCATTTT. Amino acids: CASTDDNQPQHF.

This clonotype came up many times. J is TRBJ1-3 and V is TRBV2, with D hard to call. V was pared by 3 bases and J by 0 bases, with 9 bases between. Germline V gives CDR1 SNHLY, CDR2 FYNNEI. This CDR3 comprises 15 residues. CDR3 sequence: CASSDYTFSGNTIYF. The CDR3 DNA reads as TGTGCCAGCAGTGATTACACCTTCTCTGGAAACACCATATATTTT.

This clonotype was detected a few times. V and J are TRBV27 and TRBJ2-5; 12 positions match TRBD2. Trimming removed 7 bases from V and 2 bases from J; junction bases left unmatched: 11. Germline CDR1 and CDR2: MNHEY and SMNVEV (reference sequence). The CDR3 runs 17 residues. In nucleotides, the CDR3 is TGTGCCAGCACCATACTAGCGGGGGGCCAGATACAAGAGACCCAGTACTTC. This translates into CASTILAGGQIQETQYF.

This clonotype has more than one count but fewer than ten. This chain links TRBV5-6 with TRBJ2-3; 11 positions match TRBD2. CDR3 length: 14 residues. Losses at the gene ends were 2 bases for V and 6 bases for J; bases not matched to a gene: 2. CDR1 and CDR2 (germline): SGHDT, YYEEEE. CDR3 protein: CASSFSGRGDTQYF. The CDR3 nucleotides are TGTGCCAGCAGCTTTAGCGGGAGGGGTGATACGCAGTATTTT.

V and J are TRBV27 and TRBJ1-2, with 7 bases identical to TRBD1. The length of the CDR3 is 16 residues. The junction had 13 bases not matched to a gene; V was cut back by 6 bases and J by 3 bases. CDR1 is MNHEY, CDR2 SMNVEV, per germline (reference sequence). In DNA form, the CDR3 reads TGTGCCAGCAGCCCCGAAAGGAGGGGGCGAGACTATGGCTACACCTTC. It is translated as CASSPERRGRDYGYTF.

Worth noting for this clonotype: A much larger clone differs from this one at a single base, so this may be a read error. The genes are TRBV29-1 and TRBJ1-1; D is ambiguous. The CDR3 extends over 12 amino acids. The germline V and J ends were trimmed by 3 bases and 4 bases, with 9 bases remaining between them. Germline V gene sequence: CDR1 SQVTM, CDR2 ANQGSEA. As DNA, the CDR3 is TGCAGCGTTGACGCAGAGAGCACTGAAGCTTTCTTT. It codes for CSVDAESTEAFF.

The rearrangement uses TRBV20-1 and TRBJ2-1; D not resolved. V lost 3 bases and J 4 bases, leaving 7 bases between the germline ends. This CDR3 has 12 amino acids. Looked up from germline, CDR1 is DFQATT and CDR2 is SNEGSKA (reference sequence). The CDR3 coding sequence is TGCAGTGCTAGTGGGCCTTACAATGAGCAGTTCTTC. Amino acids: CSASGPYNEQFF.

This chain uses TRBV27 with TRBJ1-5; D is ambiguous. The CDR3 has 17 amino acids. CDR1 and CDR2 from the germline V gene are MNHEY and SMNVEV (reference sequence). V lost 2 bases and J lost 7, with 21 bases in between. DNA of the CDR3: TGTGCCAGCAGTTTAGAAGTCCCCTCCCTTGGAAAACAGCCCCAGCATTTT. It encodes CASSLEVPSLGKQPQHF.

V and J are TRBV7-2 and TRBJ1-2; the D is unclear. The germline CDR1 and CDR2 sequences are SGHTA and FQGNSA. This CDR3 is 13 amino acids long. Trimming shortened V by 4 bases and J by 3 bases, and 9 bases separated the two germline ends. CDR3 region: CASSSPEDYGYTF. In nucleotides, the CDR3 is TGTGCCAGCAGCTCCCCAGAAGACTATGGCTACACCTTC.

Only a few counts were recorded for this clonotype. The chain joins TRBV4-1 to TRBJ1-1, with D tentatively TRBD1 (6 bases). The germline V gene encodes CDR1 MGHRA and CDR2 YSYEKL. Deletions cut 2 bases from V and 4 bases from J, with 20 bases between. The CDR3 extends over 17 amino acids. In DNA, the CDR3 is TGCGCCAGCAGCCAATTGACAGGACCCTCCATGAGCACTGAAGCTTTCTTT. It codes for CASSQLTGPSMSTEAFF.

There are many counts of this clonotype. The chain carries TRBV6-5 and TRBJ2-3; 8 nucleotides align to TRBD2. CDR1 and CDR2 (germline): MNHEY, SVGAGI. This CDR3 region has 13 residues. Trimming at V came to 5 bases and at J to 7 bases, leaving 5 bases not matched to a gene. CDR3 nucleotides: TGTGCCAGCAGTGATACTAGCGGAAATACGCAGTATTTT. Encoded protein: CASSDTSGNTQYF.